This TCR beta chain was identified during a study of T cells in Graves' hyperthyroidism and ophthalmopathy (dated by TCRdb to between 2018 and 2021). For the wider study: Peripheral blood was sampled at the time of initial diagnosis, prior to any treatment. A discovery cohort of fewer than 110 patients, 43 with Graves' ophthalmopathy and approximately 57 with stable Graves' hyperthyroidism, was used to find distinguishing TCR V-J signatures. Prospective prediction of ophthalmopathy was tested in an independent validation cohort of 18 to 20 hyperthyroidism patients and 15 to 17 patients who later progressed to ophthalmopathy. Once sampling was done, hyperthyroidism patients were given methimazole at a starting dose of 30 mg daily, whereas ophthalmopathy patients were given high-dose intravenous methylprednisolone. The 80 to 100 discovery patients were randomly divided into training and test sets at a 7:3 ratio. The study also compared thyroid tissue and blood T-cell repertoires from five or six Graves' hyperthyroidism patients. TCR Vbeta CDR3 sequencing of 140 or so peripheral blood samples (43 ophthalmopathy, about 75 hyperthyroidism and approximately 17 progressor patients) is reported in the paper.

Per the germline V gene, SGHTA is the CDR1 and FQGNSA is the CDR2. The junction shows trimming of 5 bases on V and 0 bases on J, plus 14 bases between the germline ends. Taken from cysteine to phenylalanine, the CDR3 has 15 residues. Just CDR3 DNA is preserved here, 45 bases in frame from base 1. This clonotype showed up many times. Its binding antigen is unknown. The input lacks base qualities; no much larger clone sits a single base away. A patient counted as having stable Graves' hyperthyroidism if no progression to ophthalmopathy occurred over 18 months of follow-up. The hyperthyroidism patients were between 18 and 65 years old and newly diagnosed, with a disease duration of less than 2 months. Any patient with an uncontrolled infection, another autoimmune disease, pregnancy or lactation was excluded. Clinical symptoms, serum thyroxine and TRAb, thyroid ultrasound, and orbital computed tomography formed the basis for the diagnoses. PBMCs were isolated from more than 8 ml of fresh peripheral blood by Ficoll-Paque density gradient centrifugation. Total RNA was extracted using Trizol reagent, and RNA quality was assessed on an Agilent 2100 Bioanalyzer.

Beyond this particular receptor, the publication reports: Most expanded thyroid clonotypes (frequency above 0.001) were also detected in blood, a finding suggesting that blood repertoires may reflect thyroid immune responses. Ophthalmopathy was separated from stable hyperthyroidism by a 13 V-J signature model, with about 88% sensitivity and about 84% specificity obtained in cross-validation and 80%/75% obtained in testing. In validation, progression to ophthalmopathy was predicted by the model with approximately 67% sensitivity and roughly 76% specificity, a median of about 6 months before onset. No statistical method was used to fix the sample size in advance, and group allocation was not hidden from the investigators.

The TCR beta CDR3 regions were amplified from the RNA transcripts. A first-round RT-PCR of the TCR CDR3 used the HTBI primer set with the Qiagen OneStep RT-PCR kit. Libraries were constructed in a second round of multiplex PCR, after which size selection and purification were performed. Paired-end sequencing of the libraries was performed with 100 bp reads on an Illumina HiSeq2000. Turning to the authors' computational methods: SOAPnuke was used to process the raw data, throwing out any read that contained adapters or uncalled bases, had a mean Phred below 15, or lacked an exact constant-primer or identifier match. COPE v1.2.5 was used to merge high-quality paired reads, and clonotypes were defined as unique nucleotide sequences. MiTCR v1.1 was used to align clonotypes to the IMGT TRBV, TRBD and TRBJ reference segments. The analysis was restricted to V-J combinations with a frequency above 0.0001, which together covered just over 99% of the repertoires. The TCS score was defined as F50 (clonal expansion) divided by E x V (chaos), with BLOSUM62-based TCRdist calculated between CDR3 peptides within each V-J. Welch's t-statistics and random forest reduced fewer than 600 V-J features to 13, which were used in a naive Bayes classifier (R e1071). Thyroid-blood repertoire similarity was quantified with the Morisita-Horn index. The public reads were reanalyzed by TCRdb: fastp trimming at Q25, MiXCR alignment, in-frame beta chains only. Every entry covers one CDR3 protein and lists the most common genes and DNA from its rows. It is TCRdb's table, rather than the study itself, that gives the V and J calls and clone size. The sample includes approximately 870,000 distinct CDR3 sequences, with 38% observed a single time. Jointly, the top ten make up around 10% of the sample.

Sequenced material: blood. The receptor was derived from a man younger than 30 with Graves' hyperthyroidism. The chain employs TRBV7-2 and TRBJ2-7; no D gene can be assigned with confidence. The nucleotide sequence reads as follows: TGTGCCAGCAGCGCTACCCCCGGCCTCTCCTACGAGCAGTACTTC. This encodes CASSATPGLSYEQYF.